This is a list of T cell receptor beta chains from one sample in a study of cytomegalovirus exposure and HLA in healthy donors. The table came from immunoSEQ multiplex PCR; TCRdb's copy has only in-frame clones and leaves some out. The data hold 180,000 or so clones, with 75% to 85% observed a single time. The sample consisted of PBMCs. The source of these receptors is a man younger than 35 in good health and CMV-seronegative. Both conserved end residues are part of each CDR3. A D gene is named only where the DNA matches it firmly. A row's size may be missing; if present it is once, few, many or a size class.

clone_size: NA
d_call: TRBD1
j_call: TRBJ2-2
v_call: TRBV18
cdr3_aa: CASSPRQGRYTGELFF
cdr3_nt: TGTGCCAGCTCACCTCGACAGGGGCGATACACCGGGGAGCTGTTTTTT

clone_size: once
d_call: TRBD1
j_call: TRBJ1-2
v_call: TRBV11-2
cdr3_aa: CASSLVGQGANYGYTF
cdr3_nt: TGTGCCAGCAGCTTAGTCGGGCAGGGGGCTAACTATGGCTACACCTTC

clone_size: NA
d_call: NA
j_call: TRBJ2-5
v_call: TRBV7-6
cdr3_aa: CASSLGLQETQYF
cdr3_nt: TGTGCCAGCAGCTTAGGGCTCCAAGAGACCCAGTACTTC

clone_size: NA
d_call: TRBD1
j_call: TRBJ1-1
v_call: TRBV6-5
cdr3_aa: CASSRDSRNTEAFF
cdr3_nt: TGTGCCAGCAGCAGGGACAGCAGGAACACTGAAGCTTTCTTT

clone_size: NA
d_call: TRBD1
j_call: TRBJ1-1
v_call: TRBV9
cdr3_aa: CASSVGWGCRGRNLF
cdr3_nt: TGTGCCAGCAGCGTAGGATGGGGGTGCAGGGGGCGCAACCTCTTT

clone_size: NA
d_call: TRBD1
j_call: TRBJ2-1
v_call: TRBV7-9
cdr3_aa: CASSQRQGSYNEQFF
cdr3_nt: TGTGCCAGCAGCCAGAGACAGGGATCGTACAATGAGCAGTTCTTC

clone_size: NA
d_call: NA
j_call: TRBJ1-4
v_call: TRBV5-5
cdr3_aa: CASSPTGGAINEKLFF
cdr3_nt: TGTGCCAGCAGCCCGACGGGGGGGGCTATAAATGAAAAACTGTTTTTT

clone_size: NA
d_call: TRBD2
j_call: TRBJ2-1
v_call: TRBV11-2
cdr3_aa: CASSLGAGGPNEQFF
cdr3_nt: TGTGCCAGCAGCTTAGGTGCGGGGGGACCTAATGAGCAGTTCTTC

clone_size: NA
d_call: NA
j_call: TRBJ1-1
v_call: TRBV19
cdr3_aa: CASSMPGTEPEAFF
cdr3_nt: TGTGCCAGTAGTATGCCGGGTACCGAACCTGAAGCTTTCTTT

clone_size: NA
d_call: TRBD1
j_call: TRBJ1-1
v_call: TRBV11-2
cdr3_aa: CASSSAGTGEAFF
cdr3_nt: TGTGCCAGCAGCTCGGCCGGGACAGGTGAAGCTTTCTTT

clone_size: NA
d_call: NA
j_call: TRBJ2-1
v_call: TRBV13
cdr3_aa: CASRGLSPNEQFF
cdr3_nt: TGTGCCAGCAGAGGACTATCACCAAATGAGCAGTTCTTC

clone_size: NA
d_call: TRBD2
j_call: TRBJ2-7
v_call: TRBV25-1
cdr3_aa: CASSDTASGRSSYEQYF
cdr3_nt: TGTGCCAGCAGTGATACCGCCAGCGGGAGGAGCTCCTACGAGCAGTACTTC

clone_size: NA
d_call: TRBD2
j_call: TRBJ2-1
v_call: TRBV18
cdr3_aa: CASSPEAAGGNEQFF
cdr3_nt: TGTGCCAGCTCACCAGAGGCGGCGGGAGGTAATGAGCAGTTCTTC

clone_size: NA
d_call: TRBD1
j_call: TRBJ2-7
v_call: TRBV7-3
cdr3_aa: CASSLNRDRGAEQYF
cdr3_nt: TGTGCCAGCAGCCTAAACCGGGACAGGGGAGCCGAGCAGTACTTC

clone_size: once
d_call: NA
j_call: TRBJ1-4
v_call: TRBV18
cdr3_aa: CASSLQGRANEKLFF
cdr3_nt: TGTGCCAGCTCACTACAGGGTCGCGCTAATGAAAAACTGTTTTTT

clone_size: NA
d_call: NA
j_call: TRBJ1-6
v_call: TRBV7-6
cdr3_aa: CASSLSDYNSPLHF
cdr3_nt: TGTGCCAGCAGCTTGAGTGATTATAATTCACCCCTCCACTTT

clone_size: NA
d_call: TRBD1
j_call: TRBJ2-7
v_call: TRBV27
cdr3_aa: CACSGTGLHEQYF
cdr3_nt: TGTGCCTGCTCCGGGACAGGGCTCCACGAGCAGTACTTC

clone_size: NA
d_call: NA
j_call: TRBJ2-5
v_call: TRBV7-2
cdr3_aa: CASSPRTITQETQYF
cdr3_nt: TGTGCCAGCAGCCCGAGGACAATCACCCAAGAGACCCAGTACTTC

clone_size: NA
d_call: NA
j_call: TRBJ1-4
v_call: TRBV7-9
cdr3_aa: CASSLSPVNEKLFF
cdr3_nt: TGTGCCAGCAGCTTAAGTCCGGTTAATGAAAAACTGTTTTTT

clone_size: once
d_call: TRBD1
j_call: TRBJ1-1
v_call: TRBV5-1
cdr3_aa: CASSLAGQGNTEAFF
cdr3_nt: TGCGCCAGCAGCTTGGCGGGACAGGGGAACACTGAAGCTTTCTTT

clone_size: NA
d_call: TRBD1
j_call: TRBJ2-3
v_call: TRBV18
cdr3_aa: CASSTYAGGETDTQYF
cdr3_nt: TGTGCCAGCTCCACCTATGCAGGGGGAGAGACAGATACGCAGTATTTT

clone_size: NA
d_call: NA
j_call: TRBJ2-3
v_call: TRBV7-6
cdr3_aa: CASSLGLANADTQYF
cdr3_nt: TGTGCCAGCAGCTTAGGGCTAGCGAATGCAGATACGCAGTATTTT

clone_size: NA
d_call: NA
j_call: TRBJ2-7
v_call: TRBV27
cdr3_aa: CASRRTLTEAYEQYF
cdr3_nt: TGTGCCAGCAGACGAACCCTGACGGAGGCCTACGAGCAGTACTTC

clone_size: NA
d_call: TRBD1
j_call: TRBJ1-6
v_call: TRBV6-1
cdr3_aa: CASSEAWDRTYNSPLHF
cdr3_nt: TGTGCCAGCAGTGAAGCCTGGGACAGAACCTATAATTCACCCCTCCACTTT

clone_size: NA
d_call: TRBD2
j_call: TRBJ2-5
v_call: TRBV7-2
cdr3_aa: CASSLNPAGGTETQYF
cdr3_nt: TGTGCCAGCAGCTTAAATCCAGCGGGGGGAACAGAGACCCAGTACTTC

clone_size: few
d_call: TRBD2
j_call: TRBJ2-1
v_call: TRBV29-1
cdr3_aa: CSVVGTSEFYNEQFF
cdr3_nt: TGCAGCGTTGTAGGGACTAGCGAATTCTACAATGAGCAGTTCTTC

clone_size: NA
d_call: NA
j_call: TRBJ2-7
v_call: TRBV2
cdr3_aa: CASAGAGNYEQYF
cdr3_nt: TGTGCCTCTGCGGGGGCGGGGAATTACGAGCAGTACTTC

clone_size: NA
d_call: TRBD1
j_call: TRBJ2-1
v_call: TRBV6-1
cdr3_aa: CASIRDRAYNEQFF
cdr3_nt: TGTGCCAGCATCCGGGACAGGGCCTACAATGAGCAGTTCTTC

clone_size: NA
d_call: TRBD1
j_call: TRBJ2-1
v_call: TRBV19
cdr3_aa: CASSNRGPLSHNEQFF
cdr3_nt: TGTGCCAGTAGTAACAGGGGGCCCCTTTCCCACAATGAGCAGTTCTTC

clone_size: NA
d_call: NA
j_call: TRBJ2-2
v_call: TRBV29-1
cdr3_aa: CSVPGTYNTGELFF
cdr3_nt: TGCAGCGTACCCGGGACATATAACACCGGGGAGCTGTTTTTT

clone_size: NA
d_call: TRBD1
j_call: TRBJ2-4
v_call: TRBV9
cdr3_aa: CASSEGTGGYIQYF
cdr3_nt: TGTGCCAGCAGCGAGGGGACAGGGGGGTACATTCAGTACTTC

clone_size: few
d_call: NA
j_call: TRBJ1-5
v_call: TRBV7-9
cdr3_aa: CASSPEGFGNQPQHF
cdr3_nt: TGTGCCAGCAGCCCGGAGGGTTTCGGCAATCAGCCCCAGCATTTT

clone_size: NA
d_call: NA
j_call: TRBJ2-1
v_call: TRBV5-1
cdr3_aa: CASSRTGSNEQFF
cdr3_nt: TGCGCCAGCAGCCGCACAGGGTCAAATGAGCAGTTCTTC

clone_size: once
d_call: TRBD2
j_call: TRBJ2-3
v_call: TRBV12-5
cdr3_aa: CASGLEREAQYF
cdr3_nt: TGTGCTAGTGGTTTGGAACGGGAGGCGCAGTATTTT

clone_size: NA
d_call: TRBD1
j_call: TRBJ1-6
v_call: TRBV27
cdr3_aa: CATKGQGINSPLHF
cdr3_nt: TGTGCCACCAAGGGACAGGGCATCAATTCACCCCTCCACTTT

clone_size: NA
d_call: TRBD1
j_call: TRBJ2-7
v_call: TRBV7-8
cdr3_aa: CASSPTGTAPFWQYF
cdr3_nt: TGTGCCAGCAGCCCCACCGGGACAGCGCCCTTCTGGCAGTACTTC

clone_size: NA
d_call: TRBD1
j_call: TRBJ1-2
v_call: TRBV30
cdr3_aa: CAWNGQGAYGYTF
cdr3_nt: TGTGCCTGGAACGGACAGGGGGCTTACGGCTACACCTTC

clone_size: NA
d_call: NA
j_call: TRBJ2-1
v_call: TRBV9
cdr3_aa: CASSDGGLTYNEQFF
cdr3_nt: TGTGCCAGCAGCGACGGGGGGCTGACCTACAATGAGCAGTTCTTC

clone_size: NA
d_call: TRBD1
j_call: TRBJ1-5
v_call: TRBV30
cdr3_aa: CAWTRGTGLNQPQHF
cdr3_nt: TGTGCCTGGACGCGGGGGACAGGCCTAAATCAGCCCCAGCATTTT

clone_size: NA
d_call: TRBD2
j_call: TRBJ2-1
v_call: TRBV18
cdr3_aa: CASSPPPTSGGPFF
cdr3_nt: TGTGCCAGCTCACCACCCCCGACTAGCGGGGGACCGTTCTTC

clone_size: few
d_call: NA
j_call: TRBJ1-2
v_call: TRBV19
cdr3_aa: CASSPQSYGYTF
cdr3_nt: TGTGCCAGTAGTCCACAGTCCTATGGCTACACCTTC

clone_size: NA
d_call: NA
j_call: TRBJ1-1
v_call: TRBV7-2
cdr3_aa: CASSLWGRVTEAFF
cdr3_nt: TGTGCCAGCAGCTTATGGGGGCGGGTGACTGAAGCTTTCTTT

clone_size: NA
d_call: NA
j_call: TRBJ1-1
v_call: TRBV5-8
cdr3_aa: CASSFWSGTAEAFF
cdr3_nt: TGTGCCAGCAGCTTTTGGAGCGGAACGGCTGAAGCTTTCTTT

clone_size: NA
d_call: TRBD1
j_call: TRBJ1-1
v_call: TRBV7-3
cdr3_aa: CASSSTGANTEAFF
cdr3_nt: TGTGCCAGCAGCTCGACAGGGGCGAACACTGAAGCTTTCTTT

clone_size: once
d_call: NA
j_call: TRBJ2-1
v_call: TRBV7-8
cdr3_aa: CASSSKRVEQFF
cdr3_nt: TGTGCCAGCAGCTCGAAGCGTGTAGAGCAGTTCTTC

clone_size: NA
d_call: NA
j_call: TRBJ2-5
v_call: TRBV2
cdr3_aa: CASSVSNGGETQYF
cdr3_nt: TGTGCCAGCAGTGTCTCCAACGGAGGAGAGACCCAGTACTTC

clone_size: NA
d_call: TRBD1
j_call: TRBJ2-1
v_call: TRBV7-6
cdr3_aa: CASSSQIHRGDEQFF
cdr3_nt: TGTGCCAGCAGCTCACAAATACACAGGGGCGATGAGCAGTTCTTC

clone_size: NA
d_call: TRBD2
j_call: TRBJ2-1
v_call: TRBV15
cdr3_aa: CATSRDEILAGANEQFF
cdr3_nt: TGTGCCACCAGCAGAGATGAAATCCTAGCGGGAGCGAATGAGCAGTTCTTC

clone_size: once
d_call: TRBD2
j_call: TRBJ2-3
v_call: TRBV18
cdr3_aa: CASSPTLAGGPNTDTQYF
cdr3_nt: TGTGCCAGCTCACCGACACTAGCGGGAGGGCCTAACACAGATACGCAGTATTTT

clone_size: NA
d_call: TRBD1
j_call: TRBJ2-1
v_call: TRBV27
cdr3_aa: CASSFNPGQLYNEQFF
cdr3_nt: TGTGCCAGCAGTTTCAACCCGGGACAGCTATACAATGAGCAGTTCTTC

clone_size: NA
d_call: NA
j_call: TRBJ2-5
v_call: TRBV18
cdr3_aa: CASSPPSLETQYF
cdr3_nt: TGTGCCAGCTCACCACCTAGCTTGGAGACCCAGTACTTC

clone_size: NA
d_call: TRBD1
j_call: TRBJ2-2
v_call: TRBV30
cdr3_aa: CAWGTANTGELFF
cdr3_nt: TGTGCCTGGGGGACAGCGAACACCGGGGAGCTGTTTTTT

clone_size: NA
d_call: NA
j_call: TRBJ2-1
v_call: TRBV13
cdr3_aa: CASSFGLADRNEQFF
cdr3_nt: TGTGCCAGCAGCTTTGGCCTAGCAGATCGCAATGAGCAGTTCTTC

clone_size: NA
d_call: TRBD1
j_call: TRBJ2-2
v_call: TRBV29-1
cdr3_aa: CSAQGATGELFF
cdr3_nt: TGCAGCGCACAGGGGGCTACCGGGGAGCTGTTTTTT

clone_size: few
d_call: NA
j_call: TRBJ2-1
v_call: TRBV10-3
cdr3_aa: CAIKATSPRDNEQFF
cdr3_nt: TGTGCCATCAAAGCGACCAGCCCCCGCGACAATGAGCAGTTCTTC

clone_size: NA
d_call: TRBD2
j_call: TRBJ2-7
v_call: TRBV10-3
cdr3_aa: CAISLGLAGAYEQYF
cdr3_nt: TGTGCCATCAGCCTGGGACTAGCGGGGGCCTACGAGCAGTACTTC

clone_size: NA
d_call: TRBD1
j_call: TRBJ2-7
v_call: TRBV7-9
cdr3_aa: CASSLVSGQSYEQYF
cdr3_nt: TGTGCCAGCAGCTTAGTGTCGGGACAGTCGTACGAGCAGTACTTC

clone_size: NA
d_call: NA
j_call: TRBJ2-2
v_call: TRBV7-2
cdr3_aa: CASSSPNTGELFF
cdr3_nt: TGTGCCAGCAGCTCTCCTAACACCGGGGAGCTGTTTTTT

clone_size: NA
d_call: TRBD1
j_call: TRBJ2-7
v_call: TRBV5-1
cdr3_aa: CASSLAWDRAYEQYF
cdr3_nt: TGCGCCAGCAGCTTGGCGTGGGACAGGGCATACGAGCAGTACTTC